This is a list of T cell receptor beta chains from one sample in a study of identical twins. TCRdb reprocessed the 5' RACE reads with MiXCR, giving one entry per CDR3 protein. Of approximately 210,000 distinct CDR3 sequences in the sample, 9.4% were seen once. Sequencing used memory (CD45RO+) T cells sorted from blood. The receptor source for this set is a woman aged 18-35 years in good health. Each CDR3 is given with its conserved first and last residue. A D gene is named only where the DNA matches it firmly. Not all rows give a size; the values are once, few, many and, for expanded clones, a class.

CDR3 protein: CASSSGQGWNTEAFF
CDR3 DNA: TGCGCCAGCAGCTCCGGACAGGGTTGGAACACTGAAGCTTTCTTT
clone size: NA
D gene: TRBD1
V gene: TRBV5-1
J gene: TRBJ1-1

CDR3 protein: CASSLELADNEQFF
CDR3 DNA: TGTGCCAGCAGCTTAGAGCTAGCCGACAATGAGCAGTTCTTC
clone size: NA
D gene: NA
V gene: TRBV7-2
J gene: TRBJ2-1

CDR3 protein: CASNQGQSLNQPQHF
CDR3 DNA: TGTGCCAGCAATCAGGGACAAAGCCTCAATCAGCCCCAGCATTTT
clone size: NA
D gene: NA
V gene: TRBV12-3/TRBV12-4
J gene: TRBJ1-5

CDR3 protein: CASSPQVDMQYF
CDR3 DNA: TGTGCCAGCTCACCCCAAGTCGATATGCAGTATTTT
clone size: NA
D gene: NA
V gene: TRBV18
J gene: TRBJ2-3

CDR3 protein: CSARPGGGATKNIQYF
CDR3 DNA: TGCAGTGCTAGGCCCGGGGGGGGCGCGACCAAAAACATTCAGTACTTC
clone size: many
D gene: TRBD2
V gene: TRBV20-1
J gene: TRBJ2-4

CDR3 protein: CASSFMSANTGELFF
CDR3 DNA: TGTGCCAGCAGTTTTATGTCCGCGAACACCGGGGAGCTGTTTTTT
clone size: NA
D gene: NA
V gene: TRBV27
J gene: TRBJ2-2

CDR3 protein: CSAPHNGGATDTQYF
CDR3 DNA: TGCAGTGCCCCACATAACGGGGGAGCCACAGATACGCAGTATTTT
clone size: many
D gene: NA
V gene: TRBV20-1
J gene: TRBJ2-3

CDR3 protein: CASRGTGSYNEQFF
CDR3 DNA: TGTGCCAGCAGGGGGACAGGCTCCTACAATGAGCAGTTCTTC
clone size: medium-sized
D gene: TRBD1
V gene: TRBV27
J gene: TRBJ2-1

CDR3 protein: CASARSGVTQYF
CDR3 DNA: TGTGCCAGCGCTCGAAGCGGGGTGACGCAGTATTTT
clone size: few
D gene: TRBD2
V gene: TRBV9
J gene: TRBJ2-3

CDR3 protein: CSARDPSGSTDTQYF
CDR3 DNA: TGCAGTGCTAGAGATCCCAGCGGGAGCACAGATACGCAGTATTTT
clone size: few
D gene: NA
V gene: TRBV20-1
J gene: TRBJ2-3

CDR3 protein: CSARAGGADSGELFF
CDR3 DNA: TGCAGTGCTAGAGCTGGCGGGGCCGATTCCGGGGAGCTGTTTTTT
clone size: NA
D gene: NA
V gene: TRBV20-1
J gene: TRBJ2-2

CDR3 protein: CAFGQGDTEAFF
CDR3 DNA: TGTGCCTTTGGACAGGGGGACACTGAAGCTTTCTTT
clone size: NA
D gene: TRBD1
V gene: TRBV2
J gene: TRBJ1-1